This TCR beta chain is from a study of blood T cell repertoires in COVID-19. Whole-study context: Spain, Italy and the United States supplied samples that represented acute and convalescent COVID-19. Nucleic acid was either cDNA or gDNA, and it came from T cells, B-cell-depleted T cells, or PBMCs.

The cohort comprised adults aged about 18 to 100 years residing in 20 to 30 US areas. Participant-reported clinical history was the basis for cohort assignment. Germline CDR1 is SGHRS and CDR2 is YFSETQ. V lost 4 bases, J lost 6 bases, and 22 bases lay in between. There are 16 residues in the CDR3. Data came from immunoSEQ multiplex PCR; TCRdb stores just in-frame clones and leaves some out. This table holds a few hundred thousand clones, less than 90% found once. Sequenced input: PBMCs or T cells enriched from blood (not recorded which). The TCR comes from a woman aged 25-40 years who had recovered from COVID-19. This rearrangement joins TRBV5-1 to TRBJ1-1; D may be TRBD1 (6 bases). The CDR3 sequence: CASSGTGLTSVAEAFF. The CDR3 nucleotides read TGCGCCAGCAGCGGAACAGGGTTAACTTCGGTGGCTGAAGCTTTCTTT.